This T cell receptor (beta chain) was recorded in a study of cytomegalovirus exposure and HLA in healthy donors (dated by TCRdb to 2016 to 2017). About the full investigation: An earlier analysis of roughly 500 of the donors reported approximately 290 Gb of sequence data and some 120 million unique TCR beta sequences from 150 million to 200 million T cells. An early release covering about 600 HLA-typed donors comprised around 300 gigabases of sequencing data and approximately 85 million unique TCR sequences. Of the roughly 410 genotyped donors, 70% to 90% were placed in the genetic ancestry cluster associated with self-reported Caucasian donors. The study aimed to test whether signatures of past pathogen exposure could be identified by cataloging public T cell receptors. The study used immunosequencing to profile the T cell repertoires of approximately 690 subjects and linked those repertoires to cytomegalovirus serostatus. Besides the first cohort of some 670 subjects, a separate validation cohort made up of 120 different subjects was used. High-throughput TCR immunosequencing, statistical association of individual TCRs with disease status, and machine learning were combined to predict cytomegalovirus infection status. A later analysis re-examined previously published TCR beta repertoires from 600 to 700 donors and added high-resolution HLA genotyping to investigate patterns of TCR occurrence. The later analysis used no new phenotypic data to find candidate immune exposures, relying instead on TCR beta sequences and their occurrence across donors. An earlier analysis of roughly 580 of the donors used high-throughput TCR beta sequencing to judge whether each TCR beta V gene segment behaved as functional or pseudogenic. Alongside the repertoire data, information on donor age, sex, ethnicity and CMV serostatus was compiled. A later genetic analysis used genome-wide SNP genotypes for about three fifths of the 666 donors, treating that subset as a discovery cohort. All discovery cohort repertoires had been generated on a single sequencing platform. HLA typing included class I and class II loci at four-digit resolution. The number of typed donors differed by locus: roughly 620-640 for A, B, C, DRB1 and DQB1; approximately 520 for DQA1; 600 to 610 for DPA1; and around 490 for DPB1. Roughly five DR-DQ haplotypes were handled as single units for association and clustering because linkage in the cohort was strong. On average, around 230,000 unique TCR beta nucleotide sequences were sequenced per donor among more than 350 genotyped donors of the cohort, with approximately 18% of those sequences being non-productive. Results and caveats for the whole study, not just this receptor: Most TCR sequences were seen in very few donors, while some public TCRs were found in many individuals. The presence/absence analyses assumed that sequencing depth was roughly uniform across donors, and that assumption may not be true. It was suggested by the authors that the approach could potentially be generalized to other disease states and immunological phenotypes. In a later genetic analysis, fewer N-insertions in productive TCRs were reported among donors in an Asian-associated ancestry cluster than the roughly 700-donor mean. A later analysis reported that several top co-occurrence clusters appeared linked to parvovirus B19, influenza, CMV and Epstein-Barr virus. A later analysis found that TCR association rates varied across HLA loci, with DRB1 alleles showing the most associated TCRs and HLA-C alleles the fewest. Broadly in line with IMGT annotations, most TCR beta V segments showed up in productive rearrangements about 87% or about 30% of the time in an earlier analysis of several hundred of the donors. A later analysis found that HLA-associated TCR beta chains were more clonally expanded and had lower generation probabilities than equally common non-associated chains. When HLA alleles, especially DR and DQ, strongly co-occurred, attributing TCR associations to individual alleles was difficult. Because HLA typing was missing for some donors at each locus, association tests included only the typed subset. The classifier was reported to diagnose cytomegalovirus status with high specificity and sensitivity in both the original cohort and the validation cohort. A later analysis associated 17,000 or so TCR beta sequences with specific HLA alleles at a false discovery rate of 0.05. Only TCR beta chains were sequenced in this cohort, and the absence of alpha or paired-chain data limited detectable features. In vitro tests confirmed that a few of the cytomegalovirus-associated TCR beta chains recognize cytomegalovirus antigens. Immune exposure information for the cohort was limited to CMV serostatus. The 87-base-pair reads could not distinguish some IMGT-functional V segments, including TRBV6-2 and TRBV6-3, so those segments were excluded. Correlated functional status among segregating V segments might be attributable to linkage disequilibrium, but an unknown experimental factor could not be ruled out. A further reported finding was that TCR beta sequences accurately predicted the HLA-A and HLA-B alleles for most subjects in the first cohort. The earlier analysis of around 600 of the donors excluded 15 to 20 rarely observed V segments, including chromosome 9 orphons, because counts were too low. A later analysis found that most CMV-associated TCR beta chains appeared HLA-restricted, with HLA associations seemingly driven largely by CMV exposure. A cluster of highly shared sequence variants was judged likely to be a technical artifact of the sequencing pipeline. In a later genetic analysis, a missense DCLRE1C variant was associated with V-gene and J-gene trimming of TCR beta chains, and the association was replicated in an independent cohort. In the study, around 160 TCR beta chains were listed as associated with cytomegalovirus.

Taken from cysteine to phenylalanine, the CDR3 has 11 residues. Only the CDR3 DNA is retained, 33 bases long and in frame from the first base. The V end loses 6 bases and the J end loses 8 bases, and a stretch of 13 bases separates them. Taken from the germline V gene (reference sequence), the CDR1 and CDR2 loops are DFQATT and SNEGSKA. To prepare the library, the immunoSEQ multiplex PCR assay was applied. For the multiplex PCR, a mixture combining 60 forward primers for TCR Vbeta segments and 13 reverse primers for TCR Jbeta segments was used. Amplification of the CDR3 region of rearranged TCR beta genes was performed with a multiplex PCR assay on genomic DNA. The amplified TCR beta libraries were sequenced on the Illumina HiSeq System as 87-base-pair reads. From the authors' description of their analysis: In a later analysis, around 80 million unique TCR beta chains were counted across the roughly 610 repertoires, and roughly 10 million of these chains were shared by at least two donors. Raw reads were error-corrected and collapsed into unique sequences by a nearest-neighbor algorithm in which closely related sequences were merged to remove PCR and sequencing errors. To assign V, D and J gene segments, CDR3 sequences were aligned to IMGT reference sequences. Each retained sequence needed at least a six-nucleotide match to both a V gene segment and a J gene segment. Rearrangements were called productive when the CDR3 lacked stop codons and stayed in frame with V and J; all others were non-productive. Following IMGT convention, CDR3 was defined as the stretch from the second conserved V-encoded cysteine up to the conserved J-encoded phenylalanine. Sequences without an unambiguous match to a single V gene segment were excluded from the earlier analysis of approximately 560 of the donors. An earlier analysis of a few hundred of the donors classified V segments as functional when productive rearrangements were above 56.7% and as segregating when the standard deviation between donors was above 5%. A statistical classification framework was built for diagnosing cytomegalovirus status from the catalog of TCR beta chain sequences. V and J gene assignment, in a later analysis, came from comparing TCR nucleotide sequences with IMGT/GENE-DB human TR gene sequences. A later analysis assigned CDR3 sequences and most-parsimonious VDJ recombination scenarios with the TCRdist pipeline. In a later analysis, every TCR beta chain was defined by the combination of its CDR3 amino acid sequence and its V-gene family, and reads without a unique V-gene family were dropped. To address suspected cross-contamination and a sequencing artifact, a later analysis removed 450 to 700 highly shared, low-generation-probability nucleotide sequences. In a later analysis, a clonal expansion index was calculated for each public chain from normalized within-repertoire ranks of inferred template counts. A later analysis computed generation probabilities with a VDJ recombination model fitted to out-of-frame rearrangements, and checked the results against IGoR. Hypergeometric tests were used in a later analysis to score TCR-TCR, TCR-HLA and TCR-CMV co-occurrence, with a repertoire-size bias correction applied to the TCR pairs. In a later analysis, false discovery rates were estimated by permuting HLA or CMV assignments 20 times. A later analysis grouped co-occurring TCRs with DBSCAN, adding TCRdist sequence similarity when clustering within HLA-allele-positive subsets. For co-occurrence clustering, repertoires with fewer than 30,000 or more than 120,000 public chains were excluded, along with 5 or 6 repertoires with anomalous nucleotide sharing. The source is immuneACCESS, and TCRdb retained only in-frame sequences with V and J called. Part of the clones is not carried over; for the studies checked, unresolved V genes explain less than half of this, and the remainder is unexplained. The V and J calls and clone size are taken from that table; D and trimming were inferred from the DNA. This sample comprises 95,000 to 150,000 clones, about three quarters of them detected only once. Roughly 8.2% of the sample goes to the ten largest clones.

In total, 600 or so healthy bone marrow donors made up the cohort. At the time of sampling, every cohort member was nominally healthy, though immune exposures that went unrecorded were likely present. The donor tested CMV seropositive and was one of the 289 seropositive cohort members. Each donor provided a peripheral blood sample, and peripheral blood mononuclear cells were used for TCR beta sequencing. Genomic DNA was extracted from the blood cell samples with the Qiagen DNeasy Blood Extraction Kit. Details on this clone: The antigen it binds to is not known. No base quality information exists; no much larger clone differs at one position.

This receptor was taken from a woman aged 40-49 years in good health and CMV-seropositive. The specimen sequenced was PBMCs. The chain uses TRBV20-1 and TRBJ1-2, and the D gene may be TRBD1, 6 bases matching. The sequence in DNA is TGCAGTGCCGCAACAGGGATCGGCTACACCTTC. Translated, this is CSAATGIGYTF.